Listed here are 24 T cell receptor beta chains from one sample, sequenced in a study of T cell clonality in common variable immunodeficiency. TCRdb keeps only in-frame clones here, not all; method: immunoSEQ multiplex PCR. The table records over 50,000 clones without singletons, the ten largest covering nearly 3.5%. The sequencing input was peripheral blood mononuclear cells. All receptors come from a person aged 18 to 75 in good health.

This clone was seen many times. The read ends 3 residues early relative to the CDR3; the germline J gene fills the gap. This rearrangement joins TRBV4-1 to TRBJ2-4, with a weak D call TRBD2 (6 bases). CDR3 length: 17 residues. Trimming stripped 0 bases from V and 0 bases from J, with 12 bases between. Germline CDR1 reads MGHRA; CDR2 reads YSYEKL. CDR3 DNA (partial): TGCGCCAGCAGCCAAGAACTGGCTAGCGAAGCCAAAAACATT. Translation gives CASSQELASEAKNI. The whole CDR3 sequence reads CASSQELASEAKNIQYF.

In its sample, this clone was seen many times. The CDR3 reads CASSELQVEGEQYF. The covered CDR3 bases are TGTGCCAGCAGTGAACTCCAGGTGGAAGGCGAG. The genes are TRBV6-1 and TRBJ2-7, with D unclear. From the germline J gene comes the end of the CDR3, since the read stops 3 residues before it. The CDR3 has 14 residues. The ends were cut back, 2 bases at V and 6 bases at J, with 14 bases in the middle. CDR1 and CDR2 (germline): MNHNS, SASEGT.

This clone was detected many times. Coverage ceases 3 residues before the CDR3 finishes, and the germline J gene fills in the end. The genes are TRBV7-2 and TRBJ2-3; TRBD2 agrees at 8 bases. The CDR3 is 15 amino acids. Germline trimming cut 0 bases from V and 5 bases from J; bases unmatched to any gene: 4. Germline CDR1 reads SGHTA; CDR2 reads FQGNSA. Partial CDR3 DNA: TGTGCCAGCAGCTTAGCTGGTCTAGCGGGAGATACG. Translated: CASSLAGLAGDT. The CDR3 in full is CASSLAGLAGDTQYF.

This clone showed up many times. Coverage ceases 3 residues before the CDR3 finishes, and the germline J gene fills in the end. V and J are TRBV6-4 and TRBJ2-5; a possible D gene is TRBD1 (6 bases). V was shortened by 1 base and J by 2 bases, with 14 bases between the two germline ends. Germline V gives CDR1 MRHNA, CDR2 SNTAGT. The length of the CDR3 is 16 residues. CDR3 bases read: TGTGCCAGCAGTGACTTTGGGACATGCCTTCAAGAGACC. Translated, it gives CASSDFGTCLQET. The complete CDR3 sequence is CASSDFGTCLQETQYF.

This clone occurred many times. The read is 3 residues too short to cover the CDR3 end, so that end is filled in from the germline J gene. V and J are TRBV30 and TRBJ2-5; TRBD1 matches at 7 bases. The CDR3 has 13 amino acids. Germline CDR1 GTSNPN, CDR2 SVGIG (reference sequence). The ends lost 8 bases at V and 5 bases at J; junction bases unmatched: 11. The CDR3 sequence: CAQGNRGVETQYF. The sequenced CDR3 bases are TGTGCCCAAGGAAACAGGGGAGTGGAGACC.

This clone was seen ten or more times. The read falls 3 residues short of the CDR3 end, and the missing part is taken from the germline J gene. The V call is TRBV30, the J call TRBJ1-1; a weak D match, TRBD1 (5 bases). The ends were cut back, 0 bases at V and 5 bases at J, with 19 bases in the middle. The CDR3 extends over 16 amino acids. Germline V lookup: CDR1 GTSNPN, CDR2 SVGIG (reference sequence). The covered CDR3 bases are TGTGCCTGGAGTGTACTCGCTTCGGGGGGTGGGACTGAA. It yields the protein CAWSVLASGGGTE. The entire CDR3 sequence reads CAWSVLASGGGTEAFF.

Details on this clone: The read comes to an end 3 residues before the CDR3 does, leaving the germline J gene to fill in the end. The J gene is TRBJ2-7, the V gene TRBV20-1, with TRBD2 matching 14 bases. The CDR3 totals 16 residues. V was pared by 1 base and J by 0 bases, with 2 bases of the junction left unmatched. Germline V gene lookup returns CDR1 DFQATT and CDR2 SNEGSKA (reference sequence). The DNA read from the CDR3 is TGCAGTGCTAGAGGGACTAGCGGGAGGTTCTCCTACGAG. It yields the protein CSARGTSGRFSYE. The whole CDR3 sequence is CSARGTSGRFSYEQYF.

This clone was detected ten times or more. CDR3 amino acids: CASSWRTASTEAFF. Partial CDR3 DNA: TGTGCCAGCAGCTGGAGGACAGCGAGCACTGAA. This chain uses TRBV5-4 with TRBJ1-1, with a possible D match to TRBD1 (6 bases). From the germline J gene comes the end of the CDR3, since the read stops 3 residues before it. The CDR3 is 14 amino acids. Germline values: CDR1 SGHNT, CDR2 YYREEE (reference sequence). Deletions cut 3 bases from V and 4 bases from J, with 13 bases between.

The sample holds many counts of this clone. Read data end 3 residues before the CDR3 end; the end is taken from the germline J gene. The chain couples TRBV30 to TRBJ1-6, with a tentative D call TRBD1 (5 bases). The CDR3 sequence is 16 residues long. Trimming shortened V by 0 bases and J by 11 bases, and 20 bases separated the two germline ends. Germline CDR1 is GTSNPN and CDR2 is SVGIG (reference sequence). The CDR3 spells CAWSVHESPGDPPLHF. The sequenced CDR3 bases are TGTGCCTGGAGTGTACACGAGTCGCCGGGGGATCCACCC.

This clone was recorded many times. Read coverage stops 3 residues before the CDR3 terminus; the germline J gene supplies the remainder. The chain employs TRBV30 and TRBJ2-7; 10 positions agree with TRBD2. The CDR3 runs 14 residues. The V gene's germline CDR1 is GTSNPN and CDR2 SVGIG (reference sequence). V shed 0 bases and J 2 bases; nucleotides not matched to a gene: 1. CDR3 sequence: CAWSVLAGPYEQYF. The sequenced CDR3 bases are TGTGCCTGGAGTGTACTAGCGGGACCCTACGAG.

Ten or more counts support this clone. The CDR3 is cut off 3 residues early in the read; its end comes from the germline J gene. J is TRBJ1-5 and V is TRBV7-2; D is ambiguous. This CDR3 has 13 amino acids. Germline CDR1 and CDR2: SGHTA and FQGNSA. V was trimmed by 5 bases and J by 4 bases, leaving 9 bases between them. The CDR3 DNA, read in part, is TGTGCCAGCAGCAAAGGAGGGAATCAGCCC. It codes for CASSKGGNQP. In full, the CDR3 reads CASSKGGNQPQHF. Based on the CDR3 plus reference TRBV7-2 and TRBJ1-5, the full variable domain is GAGVSQSPSNKVTEKGKDVELRCDPISGHTALYWYRQSLGQGLEFLIYFQGNSAPDKSGLPSDRFSAERTGGSVSTLTIQRTQQEDSAVYLCASSKGGNQPQHFGDGTRLSIL.

This clone was recorded a few times. The sequenced fragment ends 3 residues before the CDR3 boundary, so the rest is inferred from the germline J gene. The chain uses TRBV19 and TRBJ1-2, with TRBD1 matching 8 bases. J gave up 0 bases and V 2 bases, and 11 bases lay outside the gene matches. The CDR3 sequence is 18 residues long. From germline, CDR1 is LNHDA and CDR2 SQIVND (reference sequence). CDR3 DNA (partial): TGTGCCAGTAGTATATTTACCCGGACAGGGAATACTAACTATGGC. Translated: CASSIFTRTGNTNYG. In full, the CDR3 is CASSIFTRTGNTNYGYTF.

To note about this clone: The CDR3 is cut off 3 residues early in the read; its end comes from the germline J gene. The chain is built from TRBV5-1 and TRBJ1-2; 9 positions agree with TRBD1. Unmatched junction bases numbered 7, after V lost 0 bases and J lost 7 bases. Germline lookup yields CDR1 SGHRS and CDR2 YFSETQ. The CDR3 spans 15 residues. CDR3 DNA (partial): TGCGCCAGCAGCTTGGCCACAGGGGGCTCAAGTGGC. It encodes CASSLATGGSSG. The full CDR3 sequence reads CASSLATGGSSGYTF.

This clone is medium-sized (0.01 to 0.1%) within its sample. The DNA ends 3 residues before the CDR3 does, and the rest of the CDR3 is filled in from the germline J gene. The chain carries TRBV6-1 and TRBJ1-2; D gene ambiguous. The CDR3 is 12 residues long. CDR1 and CDR2 (germline): MNHNS, SASEGT. The V and J ends lost 3 bases and 3 bases respectively, with 5 bases between them. The sequenced CDR3 bases are TGTGCCAGCAGTGACAGATACTATGGC. Translating gives CASSDRYYG. In full, the CDR3 reads CASSDRYYGYTF.

In this sample, this clone turned up many times. The read ends 3 residues before the CDR3 terminus; that terminus is restored from the germline J gene. The chain has TRBV7-6 and TRBJ1-2, with TRBD1 identical over 12 bases. Germline V gene sequence: CDR1 SGHVS, CDR2 FNYEAQ. CDR3 length: 15 residues. V shed 1 base and J 7 bases; nucleotides not matched to a gene: 4. Partial CDR3 DNA: TGTGCCAGCAGCTTAGAGGGACAGGGGGCGGGTGGC. Protein product: CASSLEGQGAGG. The CDR3 in its entirety is CASSLEGQGAGGYTF.

This clone was picked up many times. Read data end 3 residues before the CDR3 end; the end is taken from the germline J gene. The gene calls are TRBV7-2 and TRBJ2-5, with 10 bases fitting TRBD2. Germline CDR1 is SGHTA and CDR2 is FQGNSA. There are 15 residues in the CDR3. J gave up 1 base and V 5 bases, and 4 bases lay outside the gene matches. The CDR3 bases that were read are TGTGCCAGCAGCCGCCTAGCGGGGGTCCAAGAGACC. It translates to CASSRLAGVQET. The full CDR3 protein reads CASSRLAGVQETQYF.

This clone was seen ten or more times. This CDR3 is CASSLTGLARAGDTQYF. The part of the CDR3 DNA that was read is TGTGCCAGTAGTTTAACTGGACTAGCGAGGGCAGGGGATACG. This chain links TRBV19 with TRBJ2-3; 9 bases are shared with TRBD2. The read falls 3 residues short of the CDR3 end, and the missing part is taken from the germline J gene. J lost 6 bases, V lost 5 bases, and 15 bases had no gene match. The germline CDR1 and CDR2 sequences are LNHDA and SQIVND (reference sequence). This CDR3 has 17 amino acids. The full variable domain, rest sourced from reference TRBV19 and TRBJ2-3, is DGGITQSPKYLFRKEGQNVTLSCEQNLNHDAMYWYRQDPGQGLRLIYYSQIVNDFQKGDIAEGYSVSREKKESFPLTVTSAQKNPTAFYLCASSLTGLARAGDTQYFGPGTRLTVL.

This clone was observed at least ten times. With the read ending 3 residues before the CDR3 end, the germline J gene is used to fill in that end. The J gene is TRBJ2-3, the V gene TRBV5-1, with D perhaps TRBD2 (5 bases). Germline V gene lookup returns CDR1 SGHRS and CDR2 YFSETQ. V was clipped by 3 bases and J by 2 bases, with 7 bases between them. This CDR3 is 13 amino acids long. The CDR3 bases that were read are TGCGCCAGCAGCTCGACTATCACAGATACG. It is translated as CASSSTITDT. The full CDR3 sequence reads CASSSTITDTQYF. The full variable domain, with the rest looked up from reference TRBV5-1 and TRBJ2-3, is KAGVTQTPRYLIKTRGQQVTLSCSPISGHRSVSWYQQTPGQGLQFLFEYFSETQRNKGNFPGRFSGRQFSNSRSEMNVSTLELGDSALYLCASSSTITDTQYFGPGTRLTVL.

This clone was seen at least ten times. The CDR3 loop reads CSAKLAGEVTDTQYF. CDR3 DNA (partial): TGCAGTGCTAAATTAGCGGGAGAGGTCACAGATACG. The chain is built from TRBV20-1 and TRBJ2-3; 9 bases align to TRBD2. The read is 3 residues too short to cover the CDR3 end, so that end is filled in from the germline J gene. J gave up 2 bases and V 4 bases, and 7 bases lay outside the gene matches. CDR3 length: 15 amino acids. Germline CDR1 and CDR2: DFQATT and SNEGSKA (reference sequence).

This clone was recorded at least ten times. The read gets to within 3 residues of the CDR3 end, and the germline J gene fills in the rest. The chain employs TRBV7-2 and TRBJ2-7; D unclear. Between the trimmed V and J ends, which lost 1 base and 0 bases, there was a span of 10 bases. Germline V gene sequence: CDR1 SGHTA, CDR2 FQGNSA. The CDR3 contains 15 residues. The DNA read from the CDR3 is TGTGCCAGCAGCTTAGGGCCCGGGTCCTCCTACGAG. Protein sequence: CASSLGPGSSYE. The complete CDR3 reads CASSLGPGSSYEQYF.

This clone was detected ten times or more. The read halts 3 residues ahead of the CDR3 end, with the missing end drawn from the germline J gene. V usage is TRBV12-3 or TRBV12-4 and J usage is TRBJ2-7; D remains ambiguous. The CDR3 length is 15 residues. The V end lost 6 bases, the J end lost 0 bases, and 15 bases lay between the germline ends. The CDR3 bases that were read are TGTGCCAGCAGCCCTTTCGCAGGTTCCTCCTACGAG. This gives the protein CASSPFAGSSYE. The entire CDR3 protein is CASSPFAGSSYEQYF.

This clone was seen only a few times. The sequenced CDR3 bases are TGTGCCAGCAGCTTAGAGCGAGCAGGAAACACC. Its protein is CASSLERAGNT. The complete CDR3 reads CASSLERAGNTIYF. V gene TRBV11-2 combines with J gene TRBJ1-3; D remains ambiguous. The CDR3 goes on 3 residues after the read ends, and that part is filled in from the germline J gene. Germline CDR1 reads SGHAT; CDR2 reads FQNNGV. The CDR3 consists of 14 residues. The V end was cut by 0 bases, the J end by 4 bases, with 7 bases between.

This clone was observed at least ten times. The CDR3 goes on 3 residues after the read ends, and that part is filled in from the germline J gene. Other DNA variants within this sample encode the same CDR3. The V and J genes are TRBV19 and TRBJ2-3; possibly TRBD1 for D (5 bases). V lost 3 bases and J 4 bases, leaving 11 bases between the germline ends. The CDR3 has 14 residues. Looked up from germline, CDR1 is LNHDA and CDR2 is SQIVND (reference sequence). The CDR3 DNA, read in part, is TGTGCCAGTAGTATGATGGGGCTAGCAGATACG. It encodes CASSMMGLADT. The whole CDR3 protein is CASSMMGLADTQYF. Based on the CDR3 plus reference TRBV19 and TRBJ2-3, the full variable domain is DGGITQSPKYLFRKEGQNVTLSCEQNLNHDAMYWYRQDPGQGLRLIYYSQIVNDFQKGDIAEGYSVSREKKESFPLTVTSAQKNPTAFYLCASSMMGLADTQYFGPGTRLTVL.

This clone showed up many times. With the read ending 3 residues before the CDR3 end, the germline J gene is used to fill in that end. The V gene is TRBV7-2, the J gene TRBJ2-3; 11 nucleotides align to TRBD2. The CDR3 consists of 15 residues. V shed 5 bases and J 5 bases; nucleotides not matched to a gene: 6. Germline V gives CDR1 SGHTA, CDR2 FQGNSA. The CDR3 region is CASSVLAGGRDTQYF. Partial CDR3 DNA: TGTGCCAGCAGCGTTCTAGCGGGAGGAAGAGATACG.